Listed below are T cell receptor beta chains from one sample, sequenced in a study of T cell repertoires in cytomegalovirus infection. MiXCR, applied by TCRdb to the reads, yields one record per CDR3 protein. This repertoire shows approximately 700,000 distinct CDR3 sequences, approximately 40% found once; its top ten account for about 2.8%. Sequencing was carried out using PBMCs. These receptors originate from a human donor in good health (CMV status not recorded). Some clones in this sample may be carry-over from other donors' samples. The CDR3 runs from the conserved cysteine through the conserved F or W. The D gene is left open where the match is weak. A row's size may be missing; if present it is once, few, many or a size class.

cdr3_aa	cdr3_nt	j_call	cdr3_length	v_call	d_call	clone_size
CASWTGSNQPQHF	TGTGCCAGTTGGACAGGGAGCAATCAGCCCCAGCATTTT	TRBJ1-5	13	TRBV19	TRBD1	NA
CASSILAGEDGSYNEQFF	TGTGCCAGTAGTATTCTAGCGGGGGAAGACGGCTCCTACAATGAGCAGTTCTTC	TRBJ2-1	18	TRBV19	TRBD2	few
CSARETGLAGITDTQYF	TGCAGTGCTAGAGAGACCGGACTAGCGGGGATCACAGATACGCAGTATTTT	TRBJ2-3	17	TRBV20-1	TRBD2	few
CASTGEWNEHFF	TGTGCCAGCACGGGGGAGTGGAATGAGCATTTCTTC	TRBJ2-1	12	TRBV12-3/TRBV12-4	NA	NA
CASSPGDAMDEQFF	TGTGCCAGCAGCCCCGGGGACGCGATGGATGAGCAGTTCTTC	TRBJ2-1	14	TRBV14	NA	NA
CASSLAPPGTDLYEQYF	TGTGCCAGCAGCTTAGCCCCACCCGGGACGGACCTCTACGAGCAGTACTTC	TRBJ2-7	17	TRBV7-9	NA	few
CASSFSTGDTEAFF	TGTGCCAGCAGTTTTTCCACGGGGGACACTGAAGCTTTCTTT	TRBJ1-1	14	TRBV12-3/TRBV12-4	NA	few
CSASDRLGVSGANVLTF	TGCAGTGCTAGTGACAGGCTCGGTGTCTCTGGGGCCAACGTCCTGACTTTC	TRBJ2-6	17	TRBV20-1	NA	NA
CARSYSMGRGGADTQYF	TGTGCCCGCAGTTACTCGATGGGCAGGGGGGGTGCAGATACGCAGTATTTT	TRBJ2-3	17	TRBV6-5	NA	NA
CASSPGTENIQYF	TGTGCCAGCAGCCCCGGGACAGAAAACATTCAGTACTTC	TRBJ2-4	13	TRBV7-8	TRBD1	many
CASSPNPRDIQYF	TGTGCCAGCAGCCCCAATCCCCGAGACATTCAGTACTTC	TRBJ2-4	13	TRBV5-3	NA	NA
CASNQYGTGSDTQYF	TGTGCCAGTAACCAGTACGGGACAGGTTCAGATACGCAGTATTTT	TRBJ2-3	15	TRBV19	TRBD1	NA
CASSLRGGWSNQPQHF	TGTGCCAGCAGTTTAAGGGGAGGGTGGAGCAATCAGCCCCAGCATTTT	TRBJ1-5	16	TRBV28	NA	NA
CASSPNQQETQYF	TGTGCTAGCAGCCCCAATCAGCAGGAGACCCAGTACTTC	TRBJ2-5	13	TRBV7-6	NA	NA
CASSQNSESSYEQYF	TGCGCCAGCAGCCAGAATTCAGAGAGCTCCTACGAGCAGTACTTC	TRBJ2-7	15	TRBV4-1	NA	few
CATSGIFDNYGYTF	TGTGCCACCAGCGGCATCTTTGATAACTATGGCTACACCTTC	TRBJ1-2	14	TRBV15	NA	NA
CASSLDLRNNEQFF	TGTGCCAGCAGCTTAGATCTCCGGAACAATGAGCAGTTCTTC	TRBJ2-1	14	TRBV11-2	NA	many
CSASGPLTGGQETQYF	TGCAGTGCTAGCGGACCACTCACAGGGGGTCAAGAGACCCAGTACTTC	TRBJ2-5	16	TRBV20-1	TRBD1	few
CASSLHTGDSYERYF	TGTGCCAGCAGCTTACATACAGGCGATTCCTACGAGCGGTACTTC	TRBJ2-7	15	TRBV7-2	NA	NA
CASSMGLAGSSYNEQFF	TGTGCCAGTAGTATGGGACTAGCGGGGAGCTCCTACAATGAGCAGTTCTTC	TRBJ2-1	17	TRBV19	TRBD2	NA
CASSSRNGELFF	TGTGCCAGCAGTAGCCGAAACGGGGAGCTGTTTTTT	TRBJ2-2	12	TRBV6-1	NA	few
CASSITSGVGNEQFF	TGTGCCAGCAGCATCACTAGCGGGGTGGGTAATGAGCAGTTCTTC	TRBJ2-1	15	TRBV7-2	TRBD2	NA
CASSLPVEGETQYF	TGTGCCAGCAGCTTACCGGTGGAGGGGGAGACCCAGTACTTC	TRBJ2-5	14	TRBV7-4	NA	few
CASSYSWRGRGTGELFF	TGTGCCAGCAGTTACTCGTGGAGGGGAAGGGGCACCGGGGAGCTGTTTTTT	TRBJ2-2	17	TRBV6-6	NA	once
CASSPQGPPYNEQFF	TGTGCCAGCAGCCCGCAGGGTCCCCCCTACAATGAGCAGTTCTTC	TRBJ2-1	15	TRBV7-2	NA	many
CASHEDPLNTEAFF	TGTGCCAGCCACGAGGACCCCTTGAACACTGAAGCTTTCTTT	TRBJ1-1	14	TRBV18	NA	NA
CSVEEAGTEAFF	TGCAGCGTTGAAGAGGCGGGCACTGAAGCTTTCTTT	TRBJ1-1	12	TRBV29-1	NA	NA
CASKNSRQGSLNTEAFF	TGTGCCAGCAAGAACTCAAGACAGGGAAGCCTGAACACTGAAGCTTTCTTT	TRBJ1-1	17	TRBV6-1	TRBD1	few